This TCR beta chain was documented in a study of T-cell reconstitution after alpha-beta-depleted transplantation in children. Overall study findings and caveats: Several hundred rapidly expanded clones from non-depleted graft cells reportedly supplied alpha-beta T cells about two months post-transplant. Most T-cell counts and diversity one year after the transplant came from T cells that were newly produced. Recipient T cells and thymic progenitors that survived gave rise to the high TCRbeta diversity observed at day 60 in some patients.

A TCRbeta library incorporating unique molecular identifiers was prepared. TCRdb passed the PCR reads through MiXCR, listing each CDR3 protein once. The sample carries around 100,000 distinct CDR3 sequences, approximately 6% recorded once. There are 13 residues in the CDR3. Germline CDR1 is DFQATT and CDR2 is SNEGSKA (reference sequence). The junction had 4 bases not matched to a gene; V was cut back by 5 bases and J by 3 bases. There are a few counts of this clonotype. Its antigen is undetermined. V is TRBV20-1 and J is TRBJ1-2; TRBD1 agrees at 9 bases. The sequence was obtained from a female patient aged 2 to 10 who had a stem cell transplant for Fanconi anemia, so the T cells may come from the graft donor. Sequences were derived from PBMCs, mostly from graft donor cells, sampled 60 days after TCRalphabeta/CD19-depleted stem cell transplant. The DNA for the CDR3 is TGCAGTGCTGACAGGGGGGCAGACTATGGCTACACCTTC. Amino acids: CSADRGADYGYTF.